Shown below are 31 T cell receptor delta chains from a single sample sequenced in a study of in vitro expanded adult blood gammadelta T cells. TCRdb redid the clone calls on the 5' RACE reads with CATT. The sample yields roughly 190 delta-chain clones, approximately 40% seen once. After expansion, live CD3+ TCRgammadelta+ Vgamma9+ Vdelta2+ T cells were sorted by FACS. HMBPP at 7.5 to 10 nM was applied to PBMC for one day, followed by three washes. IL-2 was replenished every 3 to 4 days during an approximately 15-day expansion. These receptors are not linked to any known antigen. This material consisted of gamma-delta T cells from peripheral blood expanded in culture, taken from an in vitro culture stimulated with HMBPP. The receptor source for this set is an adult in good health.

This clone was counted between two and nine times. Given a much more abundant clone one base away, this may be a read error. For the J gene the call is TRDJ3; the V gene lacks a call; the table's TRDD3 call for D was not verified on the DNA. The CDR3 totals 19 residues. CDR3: CARDTAGGQSSWDTRQMFF. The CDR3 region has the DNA TGTGCCCGTGACACGGCTGGGGGTCAAAGCTCCTGGGACACCCGACAGATGTTTTTC.

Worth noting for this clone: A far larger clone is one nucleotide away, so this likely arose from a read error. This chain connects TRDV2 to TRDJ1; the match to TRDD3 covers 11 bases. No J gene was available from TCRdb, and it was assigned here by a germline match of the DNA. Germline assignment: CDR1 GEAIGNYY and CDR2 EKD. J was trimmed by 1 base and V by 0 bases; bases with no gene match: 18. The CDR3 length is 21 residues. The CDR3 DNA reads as TGTGCCTGTGACACCGCTTACGTCTCGTCTGGGGGATACCGTGGCACCGATAAACTCATCTTT. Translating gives CACDTAYVSSGGYRGTDKLIF.

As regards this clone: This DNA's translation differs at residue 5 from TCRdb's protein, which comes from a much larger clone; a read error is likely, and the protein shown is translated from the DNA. CDR3 loop: CACLTLLGDKRVTDKLIF. DNA of the CDR3: TGTGCCTGTTTAACCTTACTGGGGGATAAAAGGGTCACCGATAAACTCATCTTT. This chain joins TRDV2 and TRDJ1; 11 bases are a match to TRDD3. Here the J gene was assigned by germline matching of the DNA, as TCRdb has none. Germline values: CDR1 GEAIGNYY, CDR2 EKD. V was clipped by 6 bases and J by 1 base; unmatched bases: 15. CDR3 length: 18 amino acids.

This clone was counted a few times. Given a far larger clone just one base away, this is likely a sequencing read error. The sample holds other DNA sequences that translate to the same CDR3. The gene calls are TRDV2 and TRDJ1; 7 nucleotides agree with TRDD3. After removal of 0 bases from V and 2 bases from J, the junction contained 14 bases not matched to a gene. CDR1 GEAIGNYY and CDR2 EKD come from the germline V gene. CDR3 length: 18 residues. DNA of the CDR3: TGTGCCTGTGACACCGTGGCTGGGGGTTACGCGAGGACCGATAAACTCATCTTT. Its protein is CACDTVAGGYARTDKLIF.

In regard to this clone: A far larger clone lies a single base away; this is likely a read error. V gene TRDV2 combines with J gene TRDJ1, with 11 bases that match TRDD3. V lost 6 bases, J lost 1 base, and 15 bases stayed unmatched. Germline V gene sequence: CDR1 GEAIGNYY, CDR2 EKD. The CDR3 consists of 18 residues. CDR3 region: CACLHLLGDKRVTDKLIF. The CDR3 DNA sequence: TGTGCCTGTTTACACTTACTGGGGGATAAAAGGGTCACCGATAAACTCATCTTT.

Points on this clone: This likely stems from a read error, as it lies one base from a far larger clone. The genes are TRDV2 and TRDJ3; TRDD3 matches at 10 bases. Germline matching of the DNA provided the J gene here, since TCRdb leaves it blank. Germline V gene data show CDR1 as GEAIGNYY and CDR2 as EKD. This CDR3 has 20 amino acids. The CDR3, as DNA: TGTGCTTGTCCTACTGTACTGGGGGATCCAGACTCCTGGGACACCCGACAGATGTTTTTC. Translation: CACPTVLGDPDSWDTRQMFF.

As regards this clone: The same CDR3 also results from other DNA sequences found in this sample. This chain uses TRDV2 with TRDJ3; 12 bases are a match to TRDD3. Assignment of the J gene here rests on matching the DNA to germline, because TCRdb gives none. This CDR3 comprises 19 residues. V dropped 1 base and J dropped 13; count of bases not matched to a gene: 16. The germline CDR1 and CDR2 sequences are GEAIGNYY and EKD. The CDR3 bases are TGTGCCTGTGACACAACTGGGGGATACCGGACCTGGGGCACTCGACAGATGTTTTTC. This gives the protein CACDTTGGYRTWGTRQMFF.

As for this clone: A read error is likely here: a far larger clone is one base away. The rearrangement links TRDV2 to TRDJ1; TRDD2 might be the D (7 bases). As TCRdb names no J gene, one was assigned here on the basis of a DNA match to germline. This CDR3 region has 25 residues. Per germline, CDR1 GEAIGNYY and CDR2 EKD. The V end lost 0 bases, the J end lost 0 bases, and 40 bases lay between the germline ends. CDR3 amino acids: CACDTVGLPVLGDVPAVRYTDKLIF. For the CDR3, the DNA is TGTGCCTGTGACACCGTAGGCCTTCCTGTTCTTGGGGATGTCCCCGCGGTACGGTACACCGATAAACTCATCTTT.

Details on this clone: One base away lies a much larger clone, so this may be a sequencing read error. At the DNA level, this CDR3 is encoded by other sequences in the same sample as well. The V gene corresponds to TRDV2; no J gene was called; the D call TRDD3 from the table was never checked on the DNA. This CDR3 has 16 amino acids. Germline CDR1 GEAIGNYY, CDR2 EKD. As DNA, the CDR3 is TGTGCCTGTGTCTCCCTGGGGGATACCGAGGGAGATAAACTTATCTTT. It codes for CACVSLGDTEGDKLIF.

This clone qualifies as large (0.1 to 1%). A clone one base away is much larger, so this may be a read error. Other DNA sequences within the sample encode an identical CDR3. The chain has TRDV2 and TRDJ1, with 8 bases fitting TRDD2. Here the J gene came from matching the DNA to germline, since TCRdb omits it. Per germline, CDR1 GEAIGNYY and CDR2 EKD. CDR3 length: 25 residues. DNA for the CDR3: TGTGCCTGTGACACCGTAGGCCTTCCTATTCTTGGGGATGTCCCCGCGGTACGGTACACTGATAAACTCATCTTT. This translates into CACDTVGLPILGDVPAVRYTDKLIF.

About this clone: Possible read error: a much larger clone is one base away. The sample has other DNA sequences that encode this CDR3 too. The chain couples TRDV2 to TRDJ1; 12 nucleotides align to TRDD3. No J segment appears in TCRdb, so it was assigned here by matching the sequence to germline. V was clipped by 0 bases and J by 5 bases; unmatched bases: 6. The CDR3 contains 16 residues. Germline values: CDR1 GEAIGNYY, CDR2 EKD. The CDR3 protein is CACDTIGLGDTDKLIF. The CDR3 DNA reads TGTGCCTGTGACACCATAGGACTGGGGGATACTGATAAACTCATCTTT.

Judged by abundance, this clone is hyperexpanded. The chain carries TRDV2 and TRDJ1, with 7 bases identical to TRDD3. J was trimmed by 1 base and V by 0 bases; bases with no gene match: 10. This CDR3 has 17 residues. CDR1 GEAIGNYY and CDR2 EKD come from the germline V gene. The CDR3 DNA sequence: TGTGCCTGTGACACCGTGCAGGGGATAACCACCACCGATAAACTCATCTTT. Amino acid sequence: CACDTVQGITTTDKLIF.

The CDR3 sequence: CACLPLLGDTHITDKLIF. Written as DNA, the CDR3 is TGTGCCTGTTTACCCTTACTGGGGGATACGCATATCACCGATAAACTCATCTTT. This chain connects TRDV2 to TRDJ1, with 13 positions matching TRDD3. Here the J gene was assigned by germline matching of the DNA, as TCRdb has none. CDR3 size: 18 residues. V lost 6 bases, J lost 1 base, and 13 bases stayed unmatched. Per germline, CDR1 GEAIGNYY and CDR2 EKD.

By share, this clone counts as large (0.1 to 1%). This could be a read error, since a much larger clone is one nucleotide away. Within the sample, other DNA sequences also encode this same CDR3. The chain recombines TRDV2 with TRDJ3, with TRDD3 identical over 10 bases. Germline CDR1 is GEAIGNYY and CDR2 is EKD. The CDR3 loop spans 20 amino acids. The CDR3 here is CACPTVLGDPDSWDTRQMFF. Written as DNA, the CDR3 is TGTGCCTGTCCTACTGTACTGGGGGATCCAGACTCCTGGGACACTCGACAGATGTTTTTC.

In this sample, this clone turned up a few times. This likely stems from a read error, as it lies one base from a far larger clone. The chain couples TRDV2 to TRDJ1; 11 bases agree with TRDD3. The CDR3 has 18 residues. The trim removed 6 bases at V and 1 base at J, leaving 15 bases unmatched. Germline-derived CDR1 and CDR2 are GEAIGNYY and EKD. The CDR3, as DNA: TGTGCCTGTTTACCCTTACTGGGGGATAAAGGGGTCACCGATAAACTCATCTTT. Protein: CACLPLLGDKGVTDKLIF.

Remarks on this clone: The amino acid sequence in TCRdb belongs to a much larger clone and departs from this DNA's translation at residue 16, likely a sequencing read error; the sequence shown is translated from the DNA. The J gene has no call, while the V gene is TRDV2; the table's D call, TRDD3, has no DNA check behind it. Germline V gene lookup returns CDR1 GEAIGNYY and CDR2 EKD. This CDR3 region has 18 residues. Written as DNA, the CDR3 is TGTGCCTGTGACACCGTGGCTGGGGGATACGCGAGGACCGATAAACACATCTTT. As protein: CACDTVAGGYARTDKHIF.

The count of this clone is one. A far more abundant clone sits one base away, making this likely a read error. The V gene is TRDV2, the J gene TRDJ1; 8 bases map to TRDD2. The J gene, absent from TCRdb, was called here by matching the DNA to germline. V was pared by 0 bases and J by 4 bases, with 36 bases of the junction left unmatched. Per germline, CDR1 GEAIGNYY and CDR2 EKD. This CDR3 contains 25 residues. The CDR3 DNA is TGTGCCTGTGACACCGTAGGCCTTCCTATTCTTGGGGATGTCCCCGCGGTACGGTACATCGATAAACTCATCTTT. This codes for CACDTVGLPILGDVPAVRYIDKLIF.

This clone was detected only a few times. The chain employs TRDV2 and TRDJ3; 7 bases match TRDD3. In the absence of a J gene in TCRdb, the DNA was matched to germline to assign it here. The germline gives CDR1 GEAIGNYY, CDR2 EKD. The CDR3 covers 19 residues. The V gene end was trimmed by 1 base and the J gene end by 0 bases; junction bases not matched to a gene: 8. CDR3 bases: TGTGCCTGTGACACACCGGGGGATCTCAGCTCCTGGGACACCCGACAGATGTTTTTC. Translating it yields CACDTPGDLSSWDTRQMFF.

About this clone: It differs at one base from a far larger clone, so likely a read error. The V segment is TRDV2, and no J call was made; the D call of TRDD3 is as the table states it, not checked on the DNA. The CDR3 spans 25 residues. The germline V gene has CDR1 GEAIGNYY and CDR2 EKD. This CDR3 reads CACDTVGLPILGDVPAVRYTDKFIF. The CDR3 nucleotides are TGTGCCTGTGACACCGTAGGCCTTCCTATTCTTGGGGATGTCCCCGCGGTACGGTACACCGATAAATTCATCTTT.

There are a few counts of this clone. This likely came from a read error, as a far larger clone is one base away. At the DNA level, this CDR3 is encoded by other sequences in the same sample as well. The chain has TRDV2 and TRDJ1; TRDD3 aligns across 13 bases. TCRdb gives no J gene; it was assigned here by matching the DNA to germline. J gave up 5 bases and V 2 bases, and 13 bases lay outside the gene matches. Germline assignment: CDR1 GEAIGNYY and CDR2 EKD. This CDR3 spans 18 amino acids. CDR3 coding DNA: TGTGCCTGTGACAGCGTACTGGGGGATACGCATATCACAGATAAACTCATCTTT. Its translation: CACDSVLGDTHITDKLIF.

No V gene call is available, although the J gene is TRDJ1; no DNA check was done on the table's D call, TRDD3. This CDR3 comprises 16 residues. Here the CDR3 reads CACDTVGATYTDKLIF. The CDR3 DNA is TGTGCCTGTGACACCGTAGGGGCTACGTACACCGATAAACTCATCTTT.

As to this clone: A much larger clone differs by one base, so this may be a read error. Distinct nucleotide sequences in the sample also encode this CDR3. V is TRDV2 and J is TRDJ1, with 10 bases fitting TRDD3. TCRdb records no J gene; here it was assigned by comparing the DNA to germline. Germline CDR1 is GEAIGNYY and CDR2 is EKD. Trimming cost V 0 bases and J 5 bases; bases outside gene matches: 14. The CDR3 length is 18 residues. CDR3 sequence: CACDTVWSLGDKGDKLIF. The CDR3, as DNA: TGTGCCTGTGACACCGTTTGGAGTCTGGGGGATAAAGGTGATAAACTCATCTTT.

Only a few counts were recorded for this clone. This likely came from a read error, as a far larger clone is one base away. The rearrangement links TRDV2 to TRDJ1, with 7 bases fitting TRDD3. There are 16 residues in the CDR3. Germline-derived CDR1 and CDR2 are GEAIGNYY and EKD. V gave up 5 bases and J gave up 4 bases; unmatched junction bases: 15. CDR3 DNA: TGTGCCTGTGTCTCCCTGGGGGGTACCGAGGGCGATAAACTCATCTTT. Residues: CACVSLGGTEGDKLIF.

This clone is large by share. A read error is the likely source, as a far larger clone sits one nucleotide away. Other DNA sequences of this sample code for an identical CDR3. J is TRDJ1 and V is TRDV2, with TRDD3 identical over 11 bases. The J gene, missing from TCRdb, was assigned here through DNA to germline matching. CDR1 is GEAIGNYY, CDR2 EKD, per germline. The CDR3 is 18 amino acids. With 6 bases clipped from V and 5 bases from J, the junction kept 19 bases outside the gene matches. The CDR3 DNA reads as TGTGCCTGTTTACCCTTACTGGGGGATAAAAGGGTCACAGATAAACTCATCTTT. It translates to CACLPLLGDKRVTDKLIF.

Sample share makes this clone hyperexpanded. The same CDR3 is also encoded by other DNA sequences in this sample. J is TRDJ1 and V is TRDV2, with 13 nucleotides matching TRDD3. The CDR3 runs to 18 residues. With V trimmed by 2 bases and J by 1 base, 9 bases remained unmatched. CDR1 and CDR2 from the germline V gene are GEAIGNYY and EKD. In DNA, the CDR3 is TGTGCCTGTGACAGCGTACTGGGGGATACGCATATCACCGATAAACTCATCTTT. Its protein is CACDSVLGDTHITDKLIF.

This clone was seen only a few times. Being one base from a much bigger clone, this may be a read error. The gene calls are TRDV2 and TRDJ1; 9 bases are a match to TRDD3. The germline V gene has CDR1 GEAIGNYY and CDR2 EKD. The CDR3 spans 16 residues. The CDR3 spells CACDLLGEEYTNKLIF. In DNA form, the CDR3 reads TGTGCCTGTGACCTACTGGGGGAGGAGTACACCAATAAACTCATCTTT.

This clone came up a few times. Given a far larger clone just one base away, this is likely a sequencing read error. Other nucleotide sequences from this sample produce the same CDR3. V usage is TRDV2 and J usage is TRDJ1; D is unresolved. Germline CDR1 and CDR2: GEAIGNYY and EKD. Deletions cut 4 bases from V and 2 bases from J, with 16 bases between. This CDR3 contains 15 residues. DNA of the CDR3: TGTGCCTGTGATACCATCGGGTCGCGTACCGATAAACTCATCTTT. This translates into CACDTIGSRTDKLIF.

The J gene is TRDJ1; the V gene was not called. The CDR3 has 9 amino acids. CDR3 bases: TGCGCGAGGACCGATAAACTCATCTTT. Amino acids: CARTDKLIF.

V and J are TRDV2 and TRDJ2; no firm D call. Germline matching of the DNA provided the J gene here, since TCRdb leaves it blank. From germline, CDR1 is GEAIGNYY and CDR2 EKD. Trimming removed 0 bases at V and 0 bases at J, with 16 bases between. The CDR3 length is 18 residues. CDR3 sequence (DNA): TGTGCCTGTGACACCGTTACCGTTACCAAGACTTTGACAGCACAACTCTTCTTT. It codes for CACDTVTVTKTLTAQLFF.

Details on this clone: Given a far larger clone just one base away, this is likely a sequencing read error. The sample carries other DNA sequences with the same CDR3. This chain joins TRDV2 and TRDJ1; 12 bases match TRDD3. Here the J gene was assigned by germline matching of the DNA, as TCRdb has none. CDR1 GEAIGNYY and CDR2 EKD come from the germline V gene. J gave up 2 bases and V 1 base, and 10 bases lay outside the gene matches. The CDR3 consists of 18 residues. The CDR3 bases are TGTGCCTGTGACACAGTGGCTGGGGGATACGCGAGGACCGATAAACTCATCTTT. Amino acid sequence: CACDTVAGGYARTDKLIF.

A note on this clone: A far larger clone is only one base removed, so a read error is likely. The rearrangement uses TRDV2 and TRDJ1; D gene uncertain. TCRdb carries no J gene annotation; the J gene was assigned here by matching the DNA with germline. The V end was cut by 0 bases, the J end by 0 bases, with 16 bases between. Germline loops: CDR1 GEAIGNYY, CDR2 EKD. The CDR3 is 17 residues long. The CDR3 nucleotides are TGTGCCTGTGACACCGTCGGGAGACAAATGTACACCGATAAACTCATCTTT. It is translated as CACDTVGRQMYTDKLIF.